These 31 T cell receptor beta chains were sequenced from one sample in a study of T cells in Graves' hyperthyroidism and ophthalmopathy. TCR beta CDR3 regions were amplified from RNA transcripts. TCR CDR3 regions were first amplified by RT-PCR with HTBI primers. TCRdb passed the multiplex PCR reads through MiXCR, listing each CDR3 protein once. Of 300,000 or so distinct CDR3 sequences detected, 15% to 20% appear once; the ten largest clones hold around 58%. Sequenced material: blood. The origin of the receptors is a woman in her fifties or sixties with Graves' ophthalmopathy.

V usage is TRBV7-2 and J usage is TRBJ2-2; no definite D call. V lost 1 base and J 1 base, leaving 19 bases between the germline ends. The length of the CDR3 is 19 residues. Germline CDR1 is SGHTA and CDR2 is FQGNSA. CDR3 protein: CASSLESGTVPLNTGELFF. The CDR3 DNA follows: TGTGCCAGCAGCTTAGAATCCGGCACTGTCCCCCTGAACACCGGGGAGCTGTTTTTT.

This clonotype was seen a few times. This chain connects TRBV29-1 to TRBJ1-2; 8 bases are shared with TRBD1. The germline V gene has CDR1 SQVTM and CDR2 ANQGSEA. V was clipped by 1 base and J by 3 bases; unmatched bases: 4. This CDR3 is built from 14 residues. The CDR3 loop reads CSVEVRGRDYGYTF. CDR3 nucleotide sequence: TGCAGCGTTGAAGTCAGGGGGCGCGACTATGGCTACACCTTC.

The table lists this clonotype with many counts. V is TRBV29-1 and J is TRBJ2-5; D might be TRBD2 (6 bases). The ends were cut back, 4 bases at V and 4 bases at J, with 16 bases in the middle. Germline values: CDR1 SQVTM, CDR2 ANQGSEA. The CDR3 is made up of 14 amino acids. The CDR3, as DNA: TGCAGCGTTGGCGGGGTTCTACTCTTAGAGACCCAGTACTTC. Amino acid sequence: CSVGGVLLLETQYF. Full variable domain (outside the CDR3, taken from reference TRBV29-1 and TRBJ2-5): SAVISQKPSRDICQRGTSLTIQCQVDSQVTMMFWYRQQPGQSLTLIATANQGSEATYESGFVIDKFPISRPNLTFSTLTVSNMSPEDSSIYLCSVGGVLLLETQYFGPGTRLLVL.

The CDR3 region is CASSQEYSNQPQHF. The DNA for the CDR3 is TGTGCCAGCTCGCAAGAGTATAGCAATCAGCCCCAGCATTTT. The chain links TRBV18 to TRBJ1-5; the D is unclear. Germline loops: CDR1 KGHSH, CDR2 LQKENI. The CDR3 covers 14 residues. V lost 6 bases, J lost 0 bases, and 9 bases lay in between. Full variable domain (missing parts from reference TRBV18 and TRBJ1-5): NAGVMQNPRHLVRRRGQEARLRCSPMKGHSHVYWYRQLPEEGLKFMVYLQKENIIDESGMPKERFSAEFPKEGPSILRIQQVVRGDSAAYFCASSQEYSNQPQHFGDGTRLSIL.

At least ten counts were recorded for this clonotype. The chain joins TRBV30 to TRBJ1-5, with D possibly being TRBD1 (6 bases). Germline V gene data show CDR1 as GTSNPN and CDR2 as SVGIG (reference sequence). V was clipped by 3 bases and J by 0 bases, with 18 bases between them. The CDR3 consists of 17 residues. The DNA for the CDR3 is TGTGCCTGGAGGAAAAAGCAGGGGCGGGATAGCAATCAGCCCCAGCATTTT. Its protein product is CAWRKKQGRDSNQPQHF.

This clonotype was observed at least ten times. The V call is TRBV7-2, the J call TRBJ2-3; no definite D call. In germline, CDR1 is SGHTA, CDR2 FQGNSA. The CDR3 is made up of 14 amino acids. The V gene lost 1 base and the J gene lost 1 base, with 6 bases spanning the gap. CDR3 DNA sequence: TGTGCCAGCAGCTTAGACCAGGGCACAGATACGCAGTATTTT. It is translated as CASSLDQGTDTQYF.

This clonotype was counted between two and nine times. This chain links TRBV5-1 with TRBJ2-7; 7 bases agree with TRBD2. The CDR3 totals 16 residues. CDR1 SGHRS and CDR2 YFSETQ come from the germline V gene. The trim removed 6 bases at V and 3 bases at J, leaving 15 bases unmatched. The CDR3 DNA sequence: TGCGCCAGCAACCCTTGGCCAACTAGCGCTTACTACGAGCAGTACTTC. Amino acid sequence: CASNPWPTSAYYEQYF.

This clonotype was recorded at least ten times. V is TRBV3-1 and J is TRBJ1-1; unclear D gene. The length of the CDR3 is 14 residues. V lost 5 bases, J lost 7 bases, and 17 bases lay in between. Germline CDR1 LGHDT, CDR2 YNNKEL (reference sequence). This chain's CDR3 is CASSLRSGVNEAFF. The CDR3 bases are TGTGCCAGCAGCTTACGCTCCGGGGTTAATGAAGCTTTCTTT.

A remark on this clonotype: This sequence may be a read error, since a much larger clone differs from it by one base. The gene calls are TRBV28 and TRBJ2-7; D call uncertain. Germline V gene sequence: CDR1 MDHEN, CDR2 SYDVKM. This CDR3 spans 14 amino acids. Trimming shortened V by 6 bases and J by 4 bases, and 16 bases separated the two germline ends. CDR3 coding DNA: TGTGCCAGCAGCCTACCGGCAGGAAAATACGAGCAGTACTTC. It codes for CASSLPAGKYEQYF.

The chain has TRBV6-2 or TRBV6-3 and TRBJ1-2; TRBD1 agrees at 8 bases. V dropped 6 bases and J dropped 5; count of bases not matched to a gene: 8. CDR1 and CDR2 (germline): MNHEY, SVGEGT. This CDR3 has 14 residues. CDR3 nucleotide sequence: TGTGCCAGCAGCCAAACAGGACAGGGATATGGCTACACCTTC. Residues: CASSQTGQGYGYTF.

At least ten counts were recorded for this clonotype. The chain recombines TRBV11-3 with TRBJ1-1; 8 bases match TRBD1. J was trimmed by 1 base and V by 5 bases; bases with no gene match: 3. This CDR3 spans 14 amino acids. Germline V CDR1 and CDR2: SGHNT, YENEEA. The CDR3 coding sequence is TGTGCCAGCAGCCCAGGGGGCGCGAACACTGAAGCTTTCTTT. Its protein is CASSPGGANTEAFF.

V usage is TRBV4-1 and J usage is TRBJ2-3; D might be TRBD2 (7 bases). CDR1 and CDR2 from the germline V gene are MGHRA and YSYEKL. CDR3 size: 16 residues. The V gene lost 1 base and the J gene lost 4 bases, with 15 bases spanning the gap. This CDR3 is CASSQVGGAGSDTQYF. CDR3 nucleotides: TGCGCCAGCAGCCAAGTTGGGGGGGCCGGTTCAGATACGCAGTATTTT.

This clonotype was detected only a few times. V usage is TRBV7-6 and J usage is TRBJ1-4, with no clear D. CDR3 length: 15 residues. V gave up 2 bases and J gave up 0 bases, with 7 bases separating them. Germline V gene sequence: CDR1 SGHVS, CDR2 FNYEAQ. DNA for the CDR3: TGTGCCAGCAGCTTATTCCCGGCAACTAATGAAAAACTGTTTTTT. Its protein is CASSLFPATNEKLFF.

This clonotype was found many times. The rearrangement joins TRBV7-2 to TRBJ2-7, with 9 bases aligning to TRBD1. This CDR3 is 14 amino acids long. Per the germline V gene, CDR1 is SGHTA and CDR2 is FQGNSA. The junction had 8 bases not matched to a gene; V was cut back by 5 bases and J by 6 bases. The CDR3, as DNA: TGTGCCAGCAGCCCGAGTCCGACAGGGGGCGAGCAGTACTTC. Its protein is CASSPSPTGGEQYF.

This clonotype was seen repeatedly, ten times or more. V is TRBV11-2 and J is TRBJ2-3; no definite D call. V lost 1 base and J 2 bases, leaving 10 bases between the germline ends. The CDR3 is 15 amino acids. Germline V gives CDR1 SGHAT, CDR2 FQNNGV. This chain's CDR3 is CASSLAWSPTDTQYF. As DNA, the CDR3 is TGTGCCAGCAGCTTAGCGTGGAGCCCCACAGATACGCAGTATTTT.

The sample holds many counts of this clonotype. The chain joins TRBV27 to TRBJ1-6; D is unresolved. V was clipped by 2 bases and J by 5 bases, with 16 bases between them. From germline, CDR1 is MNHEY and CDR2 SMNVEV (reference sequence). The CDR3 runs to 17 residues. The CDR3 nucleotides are TGTGCCAGCAGTTTACGGAGAGAACAGATCAATAATTCACCCCTCCACTTT. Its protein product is CASSLRREQINNSPLHF.

Here the CDR3 reads CASSPRQHTQYF. The DNA of the CDR3 is TGTGCCAGCAGTCCGAGACAGCATACGCAGTATTTT. V is TRBV3-1 and J is TRBJ2-3; possibly TRBD1 for D (5 bases). The germline V and J ends were trimmed by 6 bases and 7 bases, with 11 bases remaining between them. CDR1 LGHDT and CDR2 YNNKEL come from the germline V gene (reference sequence). The CDR3 covers 12 residues.

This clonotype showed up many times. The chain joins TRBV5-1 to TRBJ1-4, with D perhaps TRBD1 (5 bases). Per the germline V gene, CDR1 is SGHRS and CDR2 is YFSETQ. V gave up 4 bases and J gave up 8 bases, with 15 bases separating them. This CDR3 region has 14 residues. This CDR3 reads CASSIGAGGEKLFF. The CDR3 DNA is TGCGCCAGCAGCATCGGGGCTGGGGGGGAAAAACTGTTTTTT.

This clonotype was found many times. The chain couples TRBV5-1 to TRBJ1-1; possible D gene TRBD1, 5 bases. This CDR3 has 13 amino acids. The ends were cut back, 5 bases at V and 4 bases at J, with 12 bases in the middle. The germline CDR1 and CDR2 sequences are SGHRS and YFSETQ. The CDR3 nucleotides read TGCGCCAGCAGTCGCGCAGGGACCACTGAAGCTTTCTTT. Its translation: CASSRAGTTEAFF.

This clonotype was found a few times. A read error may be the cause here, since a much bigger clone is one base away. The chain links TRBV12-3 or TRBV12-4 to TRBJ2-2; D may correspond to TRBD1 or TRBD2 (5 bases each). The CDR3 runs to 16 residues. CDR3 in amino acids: CAGSFFGQGVTGELFF. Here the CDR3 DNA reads TGTGCCGGCAGTTTTTTCGGGCAGGGAGTAACCGGGGAGCTGTTTTTT.

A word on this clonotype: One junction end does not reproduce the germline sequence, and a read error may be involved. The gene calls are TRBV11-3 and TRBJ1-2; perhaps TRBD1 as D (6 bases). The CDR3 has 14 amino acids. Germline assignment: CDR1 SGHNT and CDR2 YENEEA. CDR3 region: CASDKGGEAYGYIF. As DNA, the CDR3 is TGTGCCAGCGATAAGGGGGGGGAGGCCTATGGCTACATCTTC.

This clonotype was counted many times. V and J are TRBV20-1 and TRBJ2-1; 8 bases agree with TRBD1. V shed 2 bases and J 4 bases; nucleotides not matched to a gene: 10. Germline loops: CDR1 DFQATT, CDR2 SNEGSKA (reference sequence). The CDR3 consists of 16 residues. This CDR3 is CSARTYRDRKYNEQFF. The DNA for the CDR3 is TGCAGTGCTAGAACTTACCGGGACAGGAAGTACAATGAGCAGTTCTTC.

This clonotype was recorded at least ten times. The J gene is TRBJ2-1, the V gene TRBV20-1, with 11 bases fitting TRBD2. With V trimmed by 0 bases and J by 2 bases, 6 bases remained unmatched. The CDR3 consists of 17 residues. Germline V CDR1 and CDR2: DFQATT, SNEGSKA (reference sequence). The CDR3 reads CSARERASGRPYNEQFF. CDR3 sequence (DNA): TGCAGTGCTAGAGAGAGGGCTAGCGGGAGGCCCTACAATGAGCAGTTCTTC.

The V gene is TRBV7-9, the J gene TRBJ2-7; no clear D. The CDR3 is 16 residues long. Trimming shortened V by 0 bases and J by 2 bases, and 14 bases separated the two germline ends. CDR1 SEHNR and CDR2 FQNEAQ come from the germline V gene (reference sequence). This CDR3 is CASSLAPEQWPYEQYF. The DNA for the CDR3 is TGTGCCAGCAGCTTAGCGCCGGAACAGTGGCCCTACGAGCAGTACTTC.

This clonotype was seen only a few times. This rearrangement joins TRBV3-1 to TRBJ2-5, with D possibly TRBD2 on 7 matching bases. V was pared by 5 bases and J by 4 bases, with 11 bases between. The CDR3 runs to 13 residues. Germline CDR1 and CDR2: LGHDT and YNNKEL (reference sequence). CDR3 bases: TGTGCCAGCAGCAGGAGGGGGGGAGAGACCCAGTACTTC. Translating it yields CASSRRGGETQYF.

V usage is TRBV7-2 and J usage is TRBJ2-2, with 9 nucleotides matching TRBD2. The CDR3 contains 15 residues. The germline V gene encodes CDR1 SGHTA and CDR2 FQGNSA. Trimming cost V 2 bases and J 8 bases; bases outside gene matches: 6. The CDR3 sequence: CASSLLSSGIGELFF. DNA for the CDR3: TGTGCCAGCAGCTTACTTTCTAGCGGGATTGGGGAGCTGTTTTTT.

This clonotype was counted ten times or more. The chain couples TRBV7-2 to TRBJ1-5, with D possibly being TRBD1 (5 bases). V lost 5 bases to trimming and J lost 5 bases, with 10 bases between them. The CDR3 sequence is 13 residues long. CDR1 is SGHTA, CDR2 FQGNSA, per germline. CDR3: CASSRQSHQPQHF. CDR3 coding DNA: TGTGCCAGCAGCCGACAGAGCCATCAGCCCCAGCATTTT.

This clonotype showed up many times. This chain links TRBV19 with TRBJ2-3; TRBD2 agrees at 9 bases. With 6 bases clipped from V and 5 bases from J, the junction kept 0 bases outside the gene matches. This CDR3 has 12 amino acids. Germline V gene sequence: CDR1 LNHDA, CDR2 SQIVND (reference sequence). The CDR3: CASRLAGDTQYF. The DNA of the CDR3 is TGTGCCAGTAGACTAGCGGGAGATACGCAGTATTTT. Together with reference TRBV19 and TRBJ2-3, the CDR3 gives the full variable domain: DGGITQSPKYLFRKEGQNVTLSCEQNLNHDAMYWYRQDPGQGLRLIYYSQIVNDFQKGDIAEGYSVSREKKESFPLTVTSAQKNPTAFYLCASRLAGDTQYFGPGTRLTVL.

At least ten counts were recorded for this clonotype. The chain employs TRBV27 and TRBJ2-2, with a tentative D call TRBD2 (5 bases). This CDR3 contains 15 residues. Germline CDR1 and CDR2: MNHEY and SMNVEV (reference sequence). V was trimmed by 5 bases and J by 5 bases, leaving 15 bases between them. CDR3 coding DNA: TGTGCCAGCAGTCCTGGACTTTACGGAACCGGGGAGCTGTTTTTT. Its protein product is CASSPGLYGTGELFF.

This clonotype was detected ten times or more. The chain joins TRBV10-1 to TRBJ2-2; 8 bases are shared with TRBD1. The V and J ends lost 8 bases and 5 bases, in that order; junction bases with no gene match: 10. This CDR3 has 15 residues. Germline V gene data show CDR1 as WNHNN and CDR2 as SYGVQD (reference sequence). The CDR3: CASGPGQGDTGELFF. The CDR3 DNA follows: TGCGCCAGCGGACCTGGACAGGGAGATACCGGGGAGCTGTTTTTT.

The CDR3 spells CASGLHRGGAFF. The CDR3 DNA reads as TGTGCTAGTGGCCTCCACAGGGGAGGAGCTTTCTTT. This rearrangement joins TRBV12-5 to TRBJ1-1; 7 bases match TRBD1. CDR1 is LGHNT and CDR2 is FRNRAP in the germline V gene. V trimming: 6 bases; J trimming: 10 bases; junction bases outside the gene matches: 8. The length of the CDR3 is 12 residues.